The T cell receptor beta chain under discussion was sequenced for a study of vaccination and CD4 T cells after COVID-19. This clonotype was counted only a few times. Its antigen remains unknown. Treatment defined: 10-day PBMC culture with coronavirus spike peptide pools or control peptides (ViraFEST assay). The length of the CDR3 is 15 residues. Germline V gene data show CDR1 as KGHSH and CDR2 as LQKENI. Trimming removed 4 bases from V and 4 bases from J; junction bases left unmatched: 6. The Oncomine TCR Beta short-read assay generated sequence data from the DNA of cultured CD4+ T cells. TCRdb reprocessed the PCR reads via MiXCR and lists one record per CDR3 protein. The sample includes 9,500 to 15,000 distinct CDR3 sequences, 50% of them seen just once.

This sequence was found in a human donor who had recovered from COVID-19. The gene calls are TRBV18 and TRBJ1-5, with TRBD1 matching over 8 bases. Material for sequencing was CD4+ T cells from blood, cultured in vitro. CDR3 sequence: CASSLGQGVNQPQHF. In DNA form, the CDR3 reads TGTGCCAGCTCACTAGGACAGGGCGTTAATCAGCCCCAGCATTTT.